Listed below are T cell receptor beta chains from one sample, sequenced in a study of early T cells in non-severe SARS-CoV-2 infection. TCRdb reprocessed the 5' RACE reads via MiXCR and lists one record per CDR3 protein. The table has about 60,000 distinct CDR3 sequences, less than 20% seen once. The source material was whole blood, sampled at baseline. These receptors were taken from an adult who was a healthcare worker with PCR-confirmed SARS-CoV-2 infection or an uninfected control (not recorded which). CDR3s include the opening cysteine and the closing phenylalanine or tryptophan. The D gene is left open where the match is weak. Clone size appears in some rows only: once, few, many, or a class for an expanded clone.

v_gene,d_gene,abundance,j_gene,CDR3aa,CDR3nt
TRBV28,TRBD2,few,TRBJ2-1,CASSETSGLYNEQFF,TGTGCCAGCAGTGAGACTAGCGGCCTTTACAATGAGCAGTTCTTC
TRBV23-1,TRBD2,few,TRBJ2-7,CASSQGSGRVPLEQYF,TGCGCCAGCAGTCAAGGTAGCGGGAGGGTCCCTCTCGAGCAGTACTTC
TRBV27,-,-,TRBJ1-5,CASSYRDSNQPQHF,TGTGCCAGCAGTTACAGGGACAGCAATCAGCCCCAGCATTTT
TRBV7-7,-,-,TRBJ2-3,CASSLDGSTDTQYF,TGTGCCAGCAGCTTGGACGGGAGCACAGATACGCAGTATTTT
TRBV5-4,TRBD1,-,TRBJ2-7,CASSLGTDYEQYF,TGTGCCAGCAGCCTGGGGACAGACTACGAGCAGTACTTC
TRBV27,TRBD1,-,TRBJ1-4,CASSKLLGGGDEKLFF,TGTGCCAGCAGTAAACTTCTCGGAGGGGGCGATGAAAAACTGTTTTTT
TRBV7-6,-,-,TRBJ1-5,CASSFQGWDQPQHF,TGTGCCAGCAGCTTCCAGGGGTGGGATCAGCCCCAGCATTTT
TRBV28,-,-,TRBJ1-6,CASVTGSSYNSPLHF,TGTGCCAGCGTTACGGGGAGCTCCTATAATTCACCCCTCCACTTT
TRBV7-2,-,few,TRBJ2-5,CTSSLATGAQYF,TGTACCAGCAGCTTAGCGACGGGGGCCCAGTACTTC
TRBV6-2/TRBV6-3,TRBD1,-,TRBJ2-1,CASRPGGATYNEQFF,TGTGCCAGCAGGCCAGGGGGCGCGACCTACAATGAGCAGTTCTTC
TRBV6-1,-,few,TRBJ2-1,CASSESPEGYEQFF,TGTGCCAGCAGTGAATCTCCCGAGGGTTATGAGCAGTTCTTC
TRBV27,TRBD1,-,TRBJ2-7,CASSSAGTGYLEQYF,TGTGCCAGCAGTTCCGCCGGGACAGGGTATCTCGAGCAGTACTTC
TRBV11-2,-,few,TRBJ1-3,CASSSQVSGNTIYF,TGTGCCAGCAGCTCCCAGGTCTCTGGAAACACCATATATTTT
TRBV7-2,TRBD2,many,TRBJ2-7,CASSPGLAPYEQYF,TGTGCCAGCAGCCCGGGACTAGCGCCCTACGAGCAGTACTTC
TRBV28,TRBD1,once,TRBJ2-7,CASISFGTGDSYEQYF,TGTGCCAGCATCTCTTTTGGGACAGGGGATTCGTACGAGCAGTACTTC
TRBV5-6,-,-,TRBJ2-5,CASSLSAGKKTQYF,TGTGCCAGCAGCTTATCGGCAGGGAAAAAGACCCAGTACTTC
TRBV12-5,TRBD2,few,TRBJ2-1,CASALAGGYNEQFF,TGTGCTAGTGCTCTAGCGGGGGGATACAATGAGCAGTTCTTC